This TCR beta chain was identified during a study of cytomegalovirus exposure and HLA in healthy donors. Background on the study: There were tens of millions of unique TCRs (from HLA-typed donors) in an early data release. Findings of the study overall: Some V segments could not be told apart, so they were left out, TRBV6-2 and TRBV6-3 among them. Per a prior analysis, the majority of TCR beta V segments were productive roughly 87% or roughly 30% of the time.

The study ran its PCR with 60 Vbeta and 13 Jbeta primers. The repertoire was sequenced with immunoSEQ multiplex PCR; TCRdb's copy has only in-frame clones and lacks some. The sample includes over 40,000 clones, about nine tenths seen only once; the top ten take around 8%. A note on this clone: Its target is not known.

The V segment lost 3 bases and the J segment 1 base; nucleotides outside the gene matches: 4. Germline CDR1 MDHEN, CDR2 SYDVKM. The length of the CDR3 is 15 residues. The rearrangement links TRBV28 to TRBJ2-5, with 8 bases aligning to TRBD1. This TCR derives from a woman aged 40 to 49 in good health and CMV-seropositive. Sequencing was done on a sample of PBMCs. CDR3 residues: CASSFLGQVQETQYF. The CDR3 nucleotides are TGTGCCAGCAGTTTCCTGGGACAGGTCCAAGAGACCCAGTACTTC.